This T cell receptor (beta chain) originates from a study of spatial heterogeneity in lung cancer. Study summary: Each unique TCR and UMI combination was seen more than ten times on average in raw reads. Study-level findings and limits: Within tumors, counts of expanded alpha and beta TCRs tracked tumor mutation counts. Tracking of ubiquitous and regional nonsynonymous mutations by counts of ubiquitous and regional expanded TCRs, respectively, was seen. Tumor T cells had an estimated coverage that came to around 7% for alpha chains and about 13% for beta chains.

CDR1 is SGHAT and CDR2 is FQNNGV in the germline V gene. This CDR3 comprises 11 residues. Trimming took off 6 bases at V and 8 bases at J, with 8 bases between the two ends. Time point defined: sample taken at primary tumor resection. Samples were obtained from about 72 donors, all untreated early-stage non-small cell lung cancer patients. One entry per CDR3 protein results from TCRdb running MiXCR on the 5' RACE reads. Here the sample spans fewer than 7,000 distinct CDR3 sequences, more than 13% being singletons. As concerns this clonotype: Antigen unknown. This beta chain is an unintended read in a library built for alpha chains; its size means little.

This sequence joins TRBV11-2 and TRBJ2-1, with D possibly being TRBD2 (5 bases). The source was lung tumor tissue, collected at surgery. The TCR originated in a male donor with early-stage non-small cell lung cancer. In nucleotides, the CDR3 is TGTGCCAGCAGTCGAGGGTATGAGCAGTTCTTC. Residues: CASSRGYEQFF.